One and the same sample provided the 10 T cell receptor beta chains below, sequenced in a study of beta chain features in type 1 diabetes. Regarding the study as a whole: Type 1 diabetes patients had TCRB CDR3s that were shorter (moderately but significantly so) in all four CD4+ subsets.

Isolated RNA was reverse transcribed in full, so expressed TCRB transcripts were sequenced. The assay was immunoSEQ multiplex PCR, and TCRdb's table has in-frame clones only and misses some. The data contain some 350,000 clones, about 13% of them seen just once; the ten biggest clones take up roughly 0.015%. The antigens for these receptors are not known. Sample: naive CD4+ T cells from blood. The receptors originated from a woman aged 18-29 years with type 1 diabetes.

The V gene is TRBV7-9, the J gene TRBJ2-2, with 10 positions matching TRBD1. The germline V gene encodes CDR1 SEHNR and CDR2 FQNEAQ (reference sequence). The CDR3 sequence is 16 residues long. Germline trimming cut 5 bases from V and 0 bases from J; bases unmatched to any gene: 3. CDR3: CASSQTGGANTGELFF. Here the CDR3 DNA reads TGTGCCAGCAGCCAGACAGGGGGCGCGAACACCGGGGAGCTGTTTTTT.

There are a few counts of this clone. The chain uses TRBV29-1 and TRBJ2-1, with D possibly TRBD1 on 7 matching bases. This CDR3 is built from 15 residues. Germline values: CDR1 SQVTM, CDR2 ANQGSEA. The V end lost 8 bases, the J end lost 0 bases, and 17 bases lay between the germline ends. The CDR3 is CSLRPGGSSYNEQFF. The CDR3 DNA follows: TGCAGCCTCCGACCAGGGGGGAGCTCCTACAATGAGCAGTTCTTC.

This chain links TRBV9 with TRBJ2-3, with TRBD2 matching over 7 bases. This CDR3 is built from 14 residues. The trim removed 0 bases at V and 5 bases at J, leaving 3 bases unmatched. The germline gives CDR1 SGDLS, CDR2 YYNGEE. CDR3 region: CASSVVSSGDTQYF. In DNA form, the CDR3 reads TGTGCCAGCAGCGTAGTGTCTAGCGGAGATACGCAGTATTTT.

The rearrangement uses TRBV7-2 and TRBJ1-2; D perhaps matches TRBD1 (6 bases). CDR1 SGHTA and CDR2 FQGNSA come from the germline V gene. The CDR3 length is 15 residues. The V end lost 5 bases, the J end lost 2 bases, and 15 bases lay between the germline ends. The chain's CDR3 is CASSAAGGQNYGYTF. Here the CDR3 DNA reads TGTGCCAGCAGCGCTGCGGGGGGCCAGAACTATGGCTACACCTTC.

This clone came up once. The chain employs TRBV5-8 and TRBJ2-1, with 7 bases that match TRBD2. Germline loops: CDR1 SGHTS, CDR2 YDEGEE. Trimming removed 2 bases from V and 3 bases from J; junction bases left unmatched: 2. This CDR3 comprises 14 residues. CDR3 amino acids: CASSFGGGYNEQFF. CDR3 bases: TGTGCCAGCAGCTTCGGCGGGGGCTACAATGAGCAGTTCTTC. The variable domain in full, with the rest retrieved from reference TRBV5-8 and TRBJ2-1, is EAGVTQSPTHLIKTRGQQATLRCSPISGHTSVYWYQQALGLGLQFLLWYDEGEERNRGNFPPRFSGRQFPNYSSELNVNALELEDSALYLCASSFGGGYNEQFFGPGTRLTVL.

This clone came up a few times. V gene TRBV7-2 combines with J gene TRBJ2-1; D may be TRBD1 (5 bases). The CDR3 contains 14 residues. Germline CDR1 and CDR2: SGHTA and FQGNSA. Deletions cut 0 bases from V and 9 bases from J, with 12 bases between. CDR3 protein: CASSLAGALVEQFF. CDR3 nucleotides: TGTGCCAGCAGCTTAGCAGGGGCCCTGGTTGAGCAGTTCTTC.

The chain uses TRBV6-5 and TRBJ1-1; D perhaps matches TRBD1 (6 bases). Between the trimmed V and J ends, which lost 6 bases and 8 bases, there was a span of 16 bases. Looked up from germline, CDR1 is MNHEY and CDR2 is SVGAGI. This CDR3 region has 13 residues. This CDR3 is CASRIRQGTEAFF. CDR3 sequence (DNA): TGTGCCAGCAGAATACGTCAAGGGACAGAAGCTTTCTTT.

V and J are TRBV28 and TRBJ2-1; D is perhaps TRBD2 (6 bases). CDR1 MDHEN and CDR2 SYDVKM come from the germline V gene. The CDR3 spans 12 residues. V lost 2 bases and J lost 10, with 9 bases in between. The CDR3 sequence is CASSLEAGEQFF. As DNA, the CDR3 is TGTGCCAGCAGTTTAGAAGCGGGCGAGCAGTTCTTC.

This clone was observed a handful of times. The rearrangement joins TRBV4-3 to TRBJ2-3, with 10 bases aligning to TRBD2. The CDR3 length is 16 residues. V was pared by 2 bases and J by 5 bases, with 7 bases of the junction left unmatched. Germline CDR1 reads LGHNA; CDR2 reads YSLEER. For the CDR3, the DNA is TGCGCCAGCAGCCAAACTCTAGCGGGAGTTGGAGATACGCAGTATTTT. Protein: CASSQTLAGVGDTQYF.

This clone was observed a handful of times. J is TRBJ2-2 and V is TRBV30; 9 bases are shared with TRBD2. The trim removed 3 bases at V and 2 bases at J, leaving 10 bases unmatched. Germline assignment: CDR1 GTSNPN and CDR2 SVGIG (reference sequence). CDR3 size: 17 residues. The CDR3 DNA sequence: TGTGCCTGGAGCACCCCGGGGGGGACTAGCAACACCGGGGAGCTGTTTTTT. Amino acids: CAWSTPGGTSNTGELFF.